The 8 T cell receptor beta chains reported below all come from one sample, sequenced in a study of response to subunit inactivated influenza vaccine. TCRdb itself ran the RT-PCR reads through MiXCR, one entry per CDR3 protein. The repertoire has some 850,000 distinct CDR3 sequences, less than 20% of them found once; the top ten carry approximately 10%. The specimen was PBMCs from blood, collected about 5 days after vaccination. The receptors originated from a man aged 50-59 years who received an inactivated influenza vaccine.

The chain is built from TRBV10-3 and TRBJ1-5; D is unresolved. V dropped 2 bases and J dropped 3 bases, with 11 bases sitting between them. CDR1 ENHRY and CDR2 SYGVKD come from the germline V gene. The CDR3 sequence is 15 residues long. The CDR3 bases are TGTGCCATCAGTGAGACCGGCCAGTACAATCAGCCCCAGCATTTT. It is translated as CAISETGQYNQPQHF.

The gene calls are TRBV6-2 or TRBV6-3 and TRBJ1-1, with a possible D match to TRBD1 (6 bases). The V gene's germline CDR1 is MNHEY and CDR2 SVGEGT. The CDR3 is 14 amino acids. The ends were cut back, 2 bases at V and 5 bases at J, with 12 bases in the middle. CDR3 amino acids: CASSYGGRGTEAFF. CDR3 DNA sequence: TGTGCCAGCAGTTACGGGGGGCGAGGGACTGAAGCTTTCTTT.

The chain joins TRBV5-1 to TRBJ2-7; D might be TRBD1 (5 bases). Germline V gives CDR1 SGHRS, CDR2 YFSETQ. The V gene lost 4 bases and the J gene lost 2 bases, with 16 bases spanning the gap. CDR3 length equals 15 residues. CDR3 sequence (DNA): TGCGCCAGCAGCGGAGACAGTGAACTCCCCTACGAGCAGTACTTC. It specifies CASSGDSELPYEQYF.

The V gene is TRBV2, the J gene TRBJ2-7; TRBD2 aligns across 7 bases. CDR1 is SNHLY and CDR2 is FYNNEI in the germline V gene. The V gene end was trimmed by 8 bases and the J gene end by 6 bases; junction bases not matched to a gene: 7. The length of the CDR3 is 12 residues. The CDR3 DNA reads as TGTGCCAGCTCTTGGGGGGGTGGCGAGCAGTACTTC. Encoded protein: CASSWGGGEQYF.

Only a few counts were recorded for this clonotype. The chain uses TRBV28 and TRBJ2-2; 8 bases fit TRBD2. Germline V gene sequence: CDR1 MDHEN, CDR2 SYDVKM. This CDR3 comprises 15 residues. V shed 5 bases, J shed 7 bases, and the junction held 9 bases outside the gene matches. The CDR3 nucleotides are TGTGCCAGCAGTCCCCGACTAGCGTACATCGGGGAGCTGTTTTTT. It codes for CASSPRLAYIGELFF.

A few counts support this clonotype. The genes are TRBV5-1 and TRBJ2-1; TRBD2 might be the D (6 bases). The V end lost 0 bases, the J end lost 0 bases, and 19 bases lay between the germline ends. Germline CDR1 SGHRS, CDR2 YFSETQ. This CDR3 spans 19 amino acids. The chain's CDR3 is CASSLEGTRPLSSYNEQFF. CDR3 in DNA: TGCGCCAGCAGCTTGGAAGGGACTCGACCTTTGAGCTCCTACAATGAGCAGTTCTTC. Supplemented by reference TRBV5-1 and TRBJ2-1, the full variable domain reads KAGVTQTPRYLIKTRGQQVTLSCSPISGHRSVSWYQQTPGQGLQFLFEYFSETQRNKGNFPGRFSGRQFSNSRSEMNVSTLELGDSALYLCASSLEGTRPLSSYNEQFFGPGTRLTVL.

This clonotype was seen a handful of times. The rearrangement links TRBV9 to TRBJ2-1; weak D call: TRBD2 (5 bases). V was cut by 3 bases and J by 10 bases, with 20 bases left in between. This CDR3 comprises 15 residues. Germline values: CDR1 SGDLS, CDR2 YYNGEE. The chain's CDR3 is CASSAQSGSLGEQFF. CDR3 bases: TGTGCCAGCAGCGCCCAAAGCGGATCATTGGGGGAGCAGTTCTTC.

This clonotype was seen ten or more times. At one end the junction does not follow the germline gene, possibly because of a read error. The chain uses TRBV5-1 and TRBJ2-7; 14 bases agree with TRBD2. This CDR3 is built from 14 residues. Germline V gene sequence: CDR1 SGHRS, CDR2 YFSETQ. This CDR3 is CASSPGLAGDEQYF. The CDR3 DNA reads TGTGCCAGCAGCCCGGGACTAGCGGGGGACGAGCAGTACTTC. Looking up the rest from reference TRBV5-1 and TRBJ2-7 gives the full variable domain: KAGVTQTPRYLIKTRGQQVTLSCSPISGHRSVSWYQQTPGQGLQFLFEYFSETQRNKGNFPGRFSGRQFSNSRSEMNVSTLELGDSALYLCASSPGLAGDEQYFGPGTRLTVT.